The 24 T cell receptor beta chains presented below share a single source sample, sequenced in a study of molecular identifiers for immune sequencing clone quantification. TCRdb ran MiXCR on the PCR reads and lists one entry per CDR3 protein. The sample holds under 800,000 distinct CDR3 sequences, about 25% seen once. Sequences were obtained from naive CD8+ T cells from blood, with Jurkat cell RNA spiked in. Sample subset: FACS-sorted CD8+CD4-CCR7+CD45RA+ naive T cells. These receptor sequences come from a human donor in good health. Some libraries in this study had Jurkat cell RNA spiked in.

This clonotype was seen many times. The V and J genes are TRBV7-9 and TRBJ2-7, with TRBD1 matching over 7 bases. There are 16 residues in the CDR3. Trimming cost V 4 bases and J 0 bases; bases outside gene matches: 9. Germline loops: CDR1 SEHNR, CDR2 FQNEAQ (reference sequence). The CDR3 DNA reads as TGTGCCAGCAGCTCACCGGTAGGACAGGACTCCTACGAGCAGTACTTC. Translation gives CASSSPVGQDSYEQYF.

This clonotype was observed many times. V gene TRBV4-3 combines with J gene TRBJ1-1; tentative D call: TRBD1 (5 bases). Between the trimmed V and J ends, which lost 1 base and 4 bases, there was a span of 16 bases. This CDR3 has 16 amino acids. Germline-derived CDR1 and CDR2 are LGHNA and YSLEER. Here the CDR3 reads CASSQAPGLPSTEAFF. The CDR3 DNA is TGCGCCAGCAGCCAAGCACCGGGACTCCCAAGCACTGAAGCTTTCTTT.

This clonotype was observed a handful of times. This sequence joins TRBV30 and TRBJ1-1, with D maybe TRBD1 (6 bases). Germline V CDR1 and CDR2: GTSNPN, SVGIG (reference sequence). The CDR3 extends over 12 amino acids. V lost 1 base and J lost 8, with 11 bases in between. CDR3 protein: CAWSALGAEAFF. CDR3 coding DNA: TGTGCCTGGAGTGCACTGGGGGCGGAAGCTTTCTTT.

This clonotype has only one observation. The chain is built from TRBV28 and TRBJ2-1; the match to TRBD2 covers 7 bases. Unmatched junction bases numbered 14, after V lost 6 bases and J lost 3 bases. The germline gives CDR1 MDHEN, CDR2 SYDVKM. The CDR3 totals 17 residues. The CDR3 sequence is CASSRYLRGRNYNEQFF. Here the CDR3 DNA reads TGTGCCAGCAGCCGATACCTACGCGGGAGAAACTACAATGAGCAGTTCTTC.

Details on this clonotype: A much larger clone differs from this one at a single base, so this may be a read error. The chain recombines TRBV5-6 with TRBJ2-7; TRBD2 matches at 11 bases. This CDR3 contains 17 residues. Germline V gene sequence: CDR1 SGHDT, CDR2 YYEEEE. CDR3 sequence (DNA): TGTACCAGCAGCTTGGAACTAGCGGGAGCAGTTAACTACGAGCAGTACTTC. It specifies CTSSLELAGAVNYEQYF.

About this clonotype: With a much larger clone just one base away, this may be a read error. The chain recombines TRBV29-1 with TRBJ2-5; D is uncertain. V lost 6 bases and J lost 2, with 13 bases in between. Germline-derived CDR1 and CDR2 are SQVTM and ANQGSEA. This CDR3 has 13 residues. CDR3 in DNA: TGCAGCGTCCTTATGCAGGAGCAAGAGACCCAGTACTTC. This translates into CSVLMQEQETQYF. The full variable domain, in which reference TRBV29-1 and TRBJ2-5 provide the parts outside the CDR3, is SAVISQKPSRDICQRGTSLTIQCQVDSQVTMMFWYRQQPGQSLTLIATANQGSEATYESGFVIDKFPISRPNLTFSTLTVSNMSPEDSSIYLCSVLMQEQETQYFGPGTRLLVL.

A few counts support this clonotype. The chain recombines TRBV19 with TRBJ2-1, with D possibly matching TRBD2 (6 bases). Germline V gives CDR1 LNHDA, CDR2 SQIVND (reference sequence). V was cut by 6 bases and J by 4 bases, with 19 bases left in between. The length of the CDR3 is 16 residues. The CDR3, as DNA: TGTGCCAGTAGCACTTCGGGTTTTAGCGGATACAATGAGCAGTTCTTC. It encodes CASSTSGFSGYNEQFF.

In its sample, this clonotype was seen many times. The rearrangement joins TRBV9 to TRBJ2-2; D possibly corresponds to TRBD2 (6 bases). The germline CDR1 and CDR2 sequences are SGDLS and YYNGEE. The CDR3 contains 15 residues. Trimming pared 1 base from V and 4 bases from J, leaving 11 bases between. For the CDR3, the DNA is TGTGCCAGCAGCGTATCACACGGGGGCACCGGGGAGCTGTTTTTT. Translation: CASSVSHGGTGELFF.

This clonotype came up a few times. The J gene is TRBJ2-7, the V gene TRBV7-9; 9 nucleotides line up with TRBD1. This CDR3 spans 17 amino acids. Germline trimming cut 5 bases from V and 2 bases from J; bases unmatched to any gene: 13. CDR1 and CDR2 (germline): SEHNR, FQNEAQ (reference sequence). The CDR3: CASSPHTDRGRAYEQYF. CDR3 coding DNA: TGTGCCAGCAGCCCGCATACGGACAGGGGAAGGGCCTACGAGCAGTACTTC. Together with reference TRBV7-9 and TRBJ2-7, the CDR3 gives the full variable domain: DTGVSQNPRHKITKRGQNVTFRCDPISEHNRLYWYRQTLGQGPEFLTYFQNEAQLEKSRLLSDRFSAERPKGSFSTLEIQRTEQGDSAMYLCASSPHTDRGRAYEQYFGPGTRLTVT.

This clonotype was picked up a small number of times. The chain carries TRBV5-6 and TRBJ2-5; the D gene is possibly TRBD2 (6 bases). CDR1 SGHDT and CDR2 YYEEEE come from the germline V gene. The length of the CDR3 is 14 residues. Trimming took off 0 bases at V and 9 bases at J, with 15 bases between the two ends. This CDR3 reads CASSLASWGEAQYF. The CDR3 DNA is TGTGCCAGCAGCTTGGCCTCGTGGGGGGAGGCCCAGTACTTC.

This clonotype was seen a few times. The chain combines TRBV20-1 with TRBJ2-7, with TRBD2 identical over 7 bases. V dropped 2 bases and J dropped 0; count of bases not matched to a gene: 4. Per the germline V gene, CDR1 is DFQATT and CDR2 is SNEGSKA (reference sequence). This CDR3 comprises 14 residues. The CDR3 DNA reads as TGCAGTGCTAGACTAGCGGCTAGCTCCTACGAGCAGTACTTC. This gives the protein CSARLAASSYEQYF.

This clonotype has ten or more counts. The chain uses TRBV7-9 and TRBJ1-1; TRBD1 matches 7 bases. Germline-derived CDR1 and CDR2 are SEHNR and FQNEAQ (reference sequence). J was trimmed by 0 bases and V by 6 bases; bases with no gene match: 7. The CDR3 is 15 residues long. In DNA, the CDR3 is TGTGCCAGCAGTCCCAGGGGGAGAATGAACACTGAAGCTTTCTTT. Translation: CASSPRGRMNTEAFF.

V and J are TRBV30 and TRBJ1-2, with D unresolved. V lost 0 bases to trimming and J lost 3 bases, with 14 bases between them. The CDR3 extends over 15 amino acids. The germline CDR1 and CDR2 sequences are GTSNPN and SVGIG (reference sequence). The CDR3: CAWSVGWGGDYGYTF. CDR3 bases: TGTGCCTGGAGTGTAGGTTGGGGAGGCGACTATGGCTACACCTTC.

Concerning this clonotype itself: One end of the junction does not line up with germline, which may come from a read error. V gene TRBV15 combines with J gene TRBJ1-2; 7 positions match TRBD1. CDR3 size: 14 residues. CDR1 LNHNV and CDR2 YYDKDF come from the germline V gene (reference sequence). The CDR3 region is CAASREGTDYGYTF. The CDR3 bases are TGTGCCGCCAGCAGAGAGGGGACAGACTATGGCTACACCTTC.

This clonotype was picked up many times. The rearrangement uses TRBV6-2 or TRBV6-3 and TRBJ2-2; D gene uncertain. Trimming stripped 0 bases from V and 6 bases from J, with 17 bases between. This CDR3 has 17 amino acids. From germline, CDR1 is MNHEY and CDR2 SVGEGT. CDR3 amino acids: CASSYSGPITLPGELFF. The DNA for the CDR3 is TGTGCCAGCAGTTACTCAGGGCCGATAACGCTGCCCGGGGAGCTGTTTTTT.

The table lists this clonotype with a count of one. This clone may be a read error of a much larger clone one base away. J is TRBJ2-2 and V is TRBV6-5; D not certain. The CDR3 length is 16 residues. From germline, CDR1 is MNHEY and CDR2 SVGAGI. The CDR3 region has the DNA TGTGCCAGCAGTTACTCGGCCACAACGAACCCCGGGGAGCTGTTTTTT. It yields the protein CASSYSATTNPGELFF.

On this clonotype: A much larger clone sits a single nucleotide away, making a read error possible. V is TRBV2 and J is TRBJ1-1; D unclear. V was cut by 6 bases and J by 3 bases, with 14 bases left in between. The V gene's germline CDR1 is SNHLY and CDR2 FYNNEI. The CDR3 runs to 14 residues. The DNA of the CDR3 is TGTGCCAGCAGAGAAATGACGGTGGACACTGAAGCTTTCTTT. This translates into CASREMTVDTEAFF. The whole variable domain, remainder taken from reference TRBV2 and TRBJ1-1, is EPEVTQTPSHQVTQMGQEVILRCVPISNHLYFYWYRQILGQKVEFLVSFYNNEISEKSEIFDDQFSVERPDGSNFTLKIRSTKLEDSAMYFCASREMTVDTEAFFGQGTRLTVV.

This clonotype was seen repeatedly, ten times or more. The gene calls are TRBV28 and TRBJ1-5; tentative D call: TRBD1 (6 bases). The CDR3 extends over 21 amino acids. The V end lost 5 bases, the J end lost 2 bases, and 31 bases lay between the germline ends. Germline loops: CDR1 MDHEN, CDR2 SYDVKM. CDR3 bases: TGTGCCAGCAGTCCGCTTTTTAATCTTCTCACGGGGGGCGGAGGCAATCAGCCCCAGCATTTT. It is translated as CASSPLFNLLTGGGGNQPQHF.

As for this clonotype: This may be a read error: a much more frequent sequence differs by one nucleotide. The CDR3 is CASSLYPPRRQALGGTQYF. In DNA, the CDR3 is TGTGCCAGCAGCTTATACCCTCCCCGGAGACAGGCCCTAGGGGGTACGCAGTATTTT. The V gene is TRBV11-2, the J gene TRBJ2-3; maybe TRBD1 (6 bases). This CDR3 is 19 amino acids long. V was pared by 2 bases and J by 8 bases, with 29 bases between. Germline lookup yields CDR1 SGHAT and CDR2 FQNNGV.

This clonotype occurred a few times. The chain links TRBV15 to TRBJ2-3; 7 bases fit TRBD1. CDR3 length: 16 amino acids. The germline gives CDR1 LNHNV, CDR2 YYDKDF (reference sequence). Trimming cost V 5 bases and J 2 bases; bases outside gene matches: 10. The CDR3 spells CATSGTGTVVTDTQYF. DNA of the CDR3: TGTGCCACCAGCGGGACCGGGACAGTTGTCACAGATACGCAGTATTTT.

As for this clonotype: A read error may be the cause here, since a much bigger clone is one base away. The CDR3 sequence is CASSGGEYYGYTF. The CDR3 DNA follows: TGTGCCAGCAGCGGAGGGGAATACTATGGCTACACCTTC. The rearrangement links TRBV2 to TRBJ1-2, with D perhaps TRBD1 (5 bases). Germline-derived CDR1 and CDR2 are SNHLY and FYNNEI. With 6 bases removed from V and 3 bases from J, the gap between germline ends came to 11 bases. This CDR3 is built from 13 residues.

The chain uses TRBV28 and TRBJ2-1; 8 nucleotides align to TRBD2. Germline trimming cut 5 bases from V and 3 bases from J; bases unmatched to any gene: 9. This CDR3 comprises 16 residues. The germline V gene has CDR1 MDHEN and CDR2 SYDVKM. The CDR3 reads CASSPNGGGFYNEQFF. DNA of the CDR3: TGTGCCAGCAGTCCAAACGGCGGGGGGTTCTACAATGAGCAGTTCTTC.

Worth noting for this clonotype: Possible read error: a much larger clone is one base away. CDR3: CTSSYGIAGGPGDTQYF. The DNA for the CDR3 is TGTACCAGCAGTTACGGAATAGCGGGGGGGCCGGGAGATACGCAGTATTTT. The chain joins TRBV6-5 to TRBJ2-3; 11 bases align to TRBD2. Germline assignment: CDR1 MNHEY and CDR2 SVGAGI. This CDR3 contains 17 residues.

Regarding this clonotype: Here the CDR3 omits its conserved ending phenylalanine or tryptophan, so a read error is the likely source. The chain uses TRBV7-6 and TRBJ1-1; possibly TRBD1 for D (5 bases). Trimming shortened V by 0 bases and J by 6 bases, and 8 bases separated the two germline ends. This CDR3 is built from 13 residues. Germline assignment: CDR1 SGHVS and CDR2 FNYEAQ. Written as DNA, the CDR3 is TGTGCCAGCAGCTTAGCAGGGGAAGCTGAAGCTTTCTAT. Translated, it gives CASSLAGEAEAFY.